The rows below give T cell receptor beta chains drawn from one sample of a study of cytomegalovirus exposure and HLA in healthy donors. TCRdb keeps only in-frame clones here, not all; method: immunoSEQ multiplex PCR. The sample contains about 190,000 clones, almost 75% of which appear only once. Sample: PBMCs. Source of these receptors: a woman between 25 and 40 years old in good health and CMV-seropositive. Both conserved end residues are part of each CDR3. A D gene is named only where the DNA matches it firmly. Clone size is given for some rows only: seen once, a few or many times, or a class if the clone is expanded.

TRBJ1-5 | - | TRBV19 | - | 14 | TGTGCCAGTCACCCCGGGCAGGGTAATCAGCCCCAGCATTTT | CASHPGQGNQPQHF
TRBJ1-1 | TRBD1 | TRBV4-2 | - | 14 | TGTGCCAGCAGCCAAGATAGGGCAGGGGGGGAAGCTTTCTTT | CASSQDRAGGEAFF
TRBJ1-2 | TRBD1 | TRBV19 | - | 13 | TGTGCCAGTAGCTCACAGGGGGCGCAGGGCTACACCTTC | CASSSQGAQGYTF
TRBJ2-1 | TRBD2 | TRBV10-3 | few | 14 | TGTGCCATCAAGGGCGGGGGCTCCTACAATGAGCAGTTCTTC | CAIKGGGSYNEQFF
TRBJ1-5 | - | TRBV19 | - | 12 | TGTGCCAGTAGTATCGGTTGGCAGCCCCAGCATTTT | CASSIGWQPQHF
TRBJ2-1 | - | TRBV5-1 | - | 15 | TGCGCCAGCAGCTTGGAACCGACACCCTACAATGAGCAGTTCTTC | CASSLEPTPYNEQFF
TRBJ2-3 | TRBD2 | TRBV18 | - | 17 | TGTGCCAGCTCACCTGGGACTAGCGGGAGGGTCACAGATACGCAGTATTTT | CASSPGTSGRVTDTQYF
TRBJ2-7 | TRBD2 | TRBV18 | - | 16 | TGTGCCAGCTCACCACCCAGGGGGCTAGCGGGAGACGAGCAGTACTTC | CASSPPRGLAGDEQYF
TRBJ1-1 | TRBD1 | TRBV27 | - | 13 | TGTGCCAGCGGACAGGGAATGAACACTGAAGCTTTCTTT | CASGQGMNTEAFF
TRBJ1-5 | - | TRBV6-1 | - | 13 | TGTGCCAGCAGTGGACAAAGCAATCAGCCCCAGCATTTT | CASSGQSNQPQHF
TRBJ2-5 | TRBD2 | TRBV11-2 | - | 16 | TGTGCCAGCAGCTCCGGACTAGCGGGAGGCCAAGAGACCCAGTACTTC | CASSSGLAGGQETQYF
TRBJ2-5 | - | TRBV13 | - | 15 | TGTGCCACCCTCTTGTCCGGGGATCCACAAGAGACCCAGTACTTC | CATLLSGDPQETQYF
TRBJ2-7 | TRBD2 | TRBV5-1 | - | 15 | TGCGCCAGCAGCCCCGCCGGTGGGGGGGGCTACGAGCAGTACTTC | CASSPAGGGGYEQYF
TRBJ2-3 | TRBD2 | TRBV18 | once | 15 | TGTGCCAGCTCACCGATTGAGCGGGAGACAGATACGCAGTATTTT | CASSPIERETDTQYF
TRBJ2-2 | - | TRBV28 | - | 15 | TGTGCCAGCGGAAGTGCAGGGGCTGGCACCGGGGAGCTGTTTTTT | CASGSAGAGTGELFF
TRBJ1-1 | - | TRBV6-5 | few | 15 | TGTGCCAGCACCAAAGGGGGGGTTCGGGACACTGAAGCTTTCTTT | CASTKGGVRDTEAFF
TRBJ1-1 | - | TRBV7-8 | few | 13 | TGTGCCAGCAGCGCGGGACGGAACACTGAAGCTTTCTTT | CASSAGRNTEAFF
TRBJ2-3 | - | TRBV5-1 | - | 14 | TGCGCCAGCAGCTTGGAGGTAGGGAGAGATACGCAGTATTTT | CASSLEVGRDTQYF
TRBJ2-3 | - | TRBV5-1 | once | 14 | TGCGCCAGCAGTTCTGACACCCGCACAGATACGCAGTATTTT | CASSSDTRTDTQYF
TRBJ2-2 | - | TRBV5-1 | - | 15 | TGCGCCAGCAGGGCGGCGAGCGGGTACACCGGGGAGCTGTTTTTT | CASRAASGYTGELFF
TRBJ1-4 | - | TRBV5-1 | - | 15 | TGCGCCAGCAGCTCGGTTGGTGCAACTAATGAAAAACTGTTTTTT | CASSSVGATNEKLFF
TRBJ2-7 | TRBD2 | TRBV28 | - | 15 | TGTGCCAGCAGTCCTGGGACTAGCGGGAGCTACGAGCAGTACTTC | CASSPGTSGSYEQYF
TRBJ2-3 | - | TRBV4-1 | - | 17 | TGCGCCAGCAGCGGCAGGGGGGAGACAGGGTTTTCAGATACGCAGTATTTT | CASSGRGETGFSDTQYF
TRBJ1-1 | TRBD1 | TRBV6-1 | - | 15 | TGTGCCAGCAGTGAATCGACAGGGCTAAACACTGAAGCTTTCTTT | CASSESTGLNTEAFF
TRBJ1-1 | - | TRBV5-4 | - | 12 | TGTGCCAGCAGCTTGGGGGGAGTAGGAGCTTTCTTT | CASSLGGVGAFF
TRBJ2-5 | - | TRBV27 | - | 11 | TGTGCCAGCAGTTGGTACGGGACCCAGTACTTC | CASSWYGTQYF
TRBJ2-1 | - | TRBV28 | - | 15 | TGTGCCAGCAGCGAACAGGGCCGCGTTTACAATGAGCAGTTCTTC | CASSEQGRVYNEQFF
TRBJ1-2 | - | TRBV5-1 | - | 13 | TGCGCCAGCGCCCGGGAGGTTGGAGACGGCTACACCTTC | CASAREVGDGYTF
TRBJ2-7 | - | TRBV27 | - | 15 | TGTGCCAGCAGTTTGATGCGGCCCCTCAAAAGAGAGCAGTACTTC | CASSLMRPLKREQYF
TRBJ1-3 | - | TRBV27 | - | 15 | TGTGCCAGCAGTTTAAACGGGGTAGACGGAAACACCATATATTTT | CASSLNGVDGNTIYF
TRBJ2-7 | TRBD2 | TRBV28 | - | 14 | TGTGCCAGCAGGCTAGCGGGAGCCCTTTTCGAGCAGTACTTC | CASRLAGALFEQYF
TRBJ1-1 | - | TRBV7-2 | - | 16 | TGTGCCAGCAGCCCCAGGGCGTTTGATTGGAACACTGAAGCTTTCTTT | CASSPRAFDWNTEAFF
TRBJ1-3 | - | TRBV28 | - | 15 | TGTGCCAGCAGTTTGGTGGCTCTCTCTGGAAACACCATATATTTT | CASSLVALSGNTIYF
TRBJ1-6 | - | TRBV4-1 | - | 14 | TGCGCCAGCAGCCAAGATGAAGTGAAGCCCGGGAGGCACTTT | CASSQDEVKPGRHF
TRBJ1-2 | - | TRBV18 | - | 13 | TGTGCCAGCTCACCGGAGGAACACTATGGCTACACCTTC | CASSPEEHYGYTF
TRBJ2-1 | TRBD2 | TRBV4-1 | few | 12 | TGCGCCAGCAGCCAAACCGGGACTAGTCGCTTCTTC | CASSQTGTSRFF
TRBJ2-5 | - | TRBV13 | - | 12 | TGTGCCAGCAGCTTAGGCCTACGTTGGCAGTACTTC | CASSLGLRWQYF